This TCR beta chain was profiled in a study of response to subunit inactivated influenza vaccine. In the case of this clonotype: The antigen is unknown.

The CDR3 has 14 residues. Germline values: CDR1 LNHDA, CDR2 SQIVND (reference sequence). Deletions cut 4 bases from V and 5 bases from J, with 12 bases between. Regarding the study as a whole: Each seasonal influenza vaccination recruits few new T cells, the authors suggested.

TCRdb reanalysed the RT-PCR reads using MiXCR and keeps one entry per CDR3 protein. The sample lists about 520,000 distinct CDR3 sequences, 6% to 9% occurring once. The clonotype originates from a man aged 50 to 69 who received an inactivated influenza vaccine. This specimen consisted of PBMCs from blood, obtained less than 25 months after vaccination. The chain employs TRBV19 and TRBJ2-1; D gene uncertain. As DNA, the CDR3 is TGTGCCAGTAGTAGAAGCGCCCGAAACAATGAGCAGTTCTTC. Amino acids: CASSRSARNNEQFF.